This T cell receptor (beta chain) is from a study of shared clonotypes between healthy human individuals. Assay execution took place at the deep level. Some clones are missing from TCRdb's copy, which holds only in-frame ones; the method was immunoSEQ multiplex PCR. This sample yields some 1.1 million clones, of which 70% to 80% are seen a single time; roughly 0.83% belongs to the top ten. The CDR3 has 14 amino acids. V lost 11 bases, J lost 3 bases, and 9 bases stayed unmatched. Germline V gene sequence: CDR1 SNHLY, CDR2 FYNNEI. Source material: memory CD4+ T cells from PBMCs. Subset given: CD45RA-negative fraction. This clonotype originated in a man aged 18 to 35 in good health. Some clones in this sample may be carry-over from other donors' samples. The genes are TRBV2 and TRBJ2-5, with 10 nucleotides matching TRBD1. The CDR3 DNA follows: TGTGCCGGGCACCGGGACAGGGGTAAAGAGACCCAGTACTTC. Its translation: CAGHRDRGKETQYF.